What follows are 6 T cell receptor beta chains derived from one specimen sequenced in a study of regulatory T cells in long-lasting Graves disease. Combining iRepertoire HTBI primers with Arm-PCR of CDR3 regions, the authors built TCR beta libraries. TCRdb fed the multiplex PCR reads into MiXCR, producing one record per CDR3 protein. This table has some 340,000 distinct CDR3 sequences, approximately 25% appearing once. Noted time point: persistent/refractory GD, antithyroid drugs over 5 years with positive TRAb. Researchers made the TCR library from RNA that was extracted from PBMCs. The input for sequencing was peripheral blood mononuclear cells (PBMCs), taken when the disease was refractory, from a patient treated with antithyroid drugs. These receptors all come from a middle-aged woman with Graves disease.

The CDR3 region is CSVEDRDTGELFF. The CDR3 nucleotides are TGCAGCGTTGAAGATAGGGACACCGGGGAGCTGTTTTTT. The rearrangement uses TRBV29-1 and TRBJ2-2; D gene uncertain. V lost 0 bases and J lost 3, with 5 bases in between. CDR3 length: 13 residues. Germline CDR1 SQVTM, CDR2 ANQGSEA.

This clonotype appeared a few times. The chain joins TRBV7-9 to TRBJ2-7; TRBD2 agrees at 10 bases. Germline trimming cut 4 bases from V and 5 bases from J; bases unmatched to any gene: 11. The CDR3 contains 16 residues. Germline V gene data show CDR1 as SEHNR and CDR2 as FQNEAQ (reference sequence). The CDR3 nucleotides are TGTGCCAGCAGCTCACAAGCTAGCGGGAGCCGGGACGAGCAGTACTTC. Translating it yields CASSSQASGSRDEQYF.

This clonotype was detected many times. The chain links TRBV28 to TRBJ2-4; perhaps TRBD2 as D (6 bases). Germline V lookup: CDR1 MDHEN, CDR2 SYDVKM. The CDR3 extends over 17 amino acids. With 5 bases removed from V and 1 base from J, the gap between germline ends came to 18 bases. The CDR3 here is CASSLGIFREAKNIQYF. CDR3 sequence (DNA): TGTGCCAGCAGTCTTGGCATATTTCGGGAGGCCAAAAACATTCAGTACTTC.

This clonotype was seen at least ten times. The gene calls are TRBV29-1 and TRBJ2-7; TRBD1 matches 8 bases. This CDR3 comprises 14 residues. CDR1 and CDR2 from the germline V gene are SQVTM and ANQGSEA. Trimming took 6 bases from V and 3 from J; bases not matched to a gene: 10. CDR3 in DNA: TGCAGCGTGAAACCGGGACAGGCTCTCTACGAGCAGTACTTC. It codes for CSVKPGQALYEQYF.

This clonotype was seen ten or more times. The genes are TRBV5-6 and TRBJ2-5, with 10 positions matching TRBD2. Germline V lookup: CDR1 SGHDT, CDR2 YYEEEE. The CDR3 extends over 16 amino acids. After removal of 4 bases from V and 5 bases from J, the junction contained 11 bases not matched to a gene. As DNA, the CDR3 is TGTGCCAGCAGCGAATTAGCGGGAGGACGGATGGAGACCCAGTACTTC. This translates into CASSELAGGRMETQYF.

Many counts were recorded for this clonotype. The rearrangement uses TRBV28 and TRBJ2-5, with D hard to call. The V and J ends lost 7 bases and 5 bases respectively, with 20 bases between them. The CDR3 totals 15 residues. Per germline, CDR1 MDHEN and CDR2 SYDVKM. In DNA form, the CDR3 reads TGTGCCAGCACCCTCCAGACATCCATCGGGGAGACCCAGTACTTC. Protein: CASTLQTSIGETQYF.